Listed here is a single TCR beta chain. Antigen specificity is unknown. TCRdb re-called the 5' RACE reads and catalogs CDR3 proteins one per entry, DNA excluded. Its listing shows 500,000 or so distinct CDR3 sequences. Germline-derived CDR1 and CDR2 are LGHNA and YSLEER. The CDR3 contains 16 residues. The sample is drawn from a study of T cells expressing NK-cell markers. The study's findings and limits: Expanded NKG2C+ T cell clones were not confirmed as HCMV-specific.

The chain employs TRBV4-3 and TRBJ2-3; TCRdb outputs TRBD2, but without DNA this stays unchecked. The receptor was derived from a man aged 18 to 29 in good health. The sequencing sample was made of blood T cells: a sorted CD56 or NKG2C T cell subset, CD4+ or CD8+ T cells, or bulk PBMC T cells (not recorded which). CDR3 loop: CASSQDSAGATDTQYF.